The sequence of this T cell receptor beta chain was determined in a study of technical replicates of blood from several donors. V was clipped by 4 bases and J by 8 bases, with 17 bases between them. Germline CDR1 is MNHEY and CDR2 is SMNVEV (reference sequence). The CDR3 spans 15 residues. Sequencing was performed with immunoSEQ multiplex PCR; in TCRdb, only in-frame clones are kept and a portion is missing. Found here are around 72,000 clones, over 95% of them singletons; the top ten hold around 0.2%. The sequenced sample consisted of T cells isolated from PBMCs. This receptor was identified in a human donor in good health. This chain joins TRBV27 and TRBJ1-4; D is uncertain. The CDR3: CASSSAVDWTEKLFF. CDR3 DNA sequence: TGTGCCAGCAGTTCGGCAGTGGACTGGACGGAAAAACTGTTTTTT. The variable domain in full, with the rest retrieved from reference TRBV27 and TRBJ1-4, is EAQVTQNPRYLITVTGKKLTVTCSQNMNHEYMSWYRQDPGLGLRQIYYSMNVEVTDKGDVPEGYKVSRKEKRNFPLILESPSPNQTSLYFCASSSAVDWTEKLFFGSGTQLSVL.